This T cell receptor (beta chain) was retrieved from a study of STAT5B mutations in CD4+ large granular lymphocyte leukemia. Germline CDR1 is SGHTS and CDR2 is YDEGEE. The junction had 3 bases not matched to a gene; V was cut back by 0 bases and J by 6 bases. CDR3 length: 14 amino acids. Here immunoSEQ multiplex PCR was the method, and the copy in TCRdb shows in-frame clones only, minus some. The profile shows around 30,000 clones, approximately 75% of them singletons. V is TRBV5-8 and J is TRBJ2-3; the match to TRBD1 covers 8 bases. Sequencing input: CD4+ T cells from blood buffy coats. The receptor's source is a human donor in good health. CDR3 bases: TGTGCCAGCAGCTTGGGGTACAGGGGGGATACGCAGTATTTT. Its protein product is CASSLGYRGDTQYF.